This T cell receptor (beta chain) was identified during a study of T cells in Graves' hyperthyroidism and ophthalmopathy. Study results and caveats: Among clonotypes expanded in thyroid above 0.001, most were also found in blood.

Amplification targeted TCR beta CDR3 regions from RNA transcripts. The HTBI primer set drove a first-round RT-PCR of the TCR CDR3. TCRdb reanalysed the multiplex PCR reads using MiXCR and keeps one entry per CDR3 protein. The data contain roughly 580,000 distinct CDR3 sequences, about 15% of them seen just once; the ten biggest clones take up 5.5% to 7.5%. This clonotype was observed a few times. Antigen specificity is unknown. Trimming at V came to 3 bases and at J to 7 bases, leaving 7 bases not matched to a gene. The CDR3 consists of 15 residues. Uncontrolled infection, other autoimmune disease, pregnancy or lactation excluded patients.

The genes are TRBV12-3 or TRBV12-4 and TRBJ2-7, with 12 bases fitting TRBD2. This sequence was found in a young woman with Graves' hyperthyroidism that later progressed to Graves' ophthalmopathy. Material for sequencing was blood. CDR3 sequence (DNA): TGTGCCAGCAGTTTGGCCGGACTAGCGGGAAGAGAGCAGTACTTC. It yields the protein CASSLAGLAGREQYF.